Below, 2 T cell receptor beta chains from the same sample are listed, as sequenced in a study of T cells in Graves' hyperthyroidism and ophthalmopathy. RNA transcripts gave rise to amplified TCR beta CDR3 regions. TCR CDR3 underwent first-round RT-PCR with the HTBI primer set. TCRdb analysed the multiplex PCR reads with MiXCR anew, one entry per CDR3 protein. The sample lists about 660,000 distinct CDR3 sequences; 45% were seen once. Sequencing was carried out using peripheral blood or thyroid tissue (not recorded which). Receptors were obtained from an adult man with Graves' disease, either hyperthyroidism or ophthalmopathy (not recorded which).

The chain uses TRBV6-1 and TRBJ2-7; D gene unclear. Looked up from germline, CDR1 is MNHNS and CDR2 is SASEGT. The CDR3 has 14 amino acids. V lost 2 bases, J lost 3 bases, and 11 bases lay in between. CDR3 amino acids: CASSESGNLYEQYF. The CDR3 bases are TGTGCCAGCAGTGAATCGGGCAATCTCTACGAGCAGTACTTC.

There are many counts of this clonotype. V gene TRBV7-9 combines with J gene TRBJ2-7; D possibly corresponds to TRBD2 (5 bases). V was cut by 6 bases and J by 5 bases, with 11 bases left in between. CDR3 length: 12 residues. Germline V lookup: CDR1 SEHNR, CDR2 FQNEAQ (reference sequence). The CDR3 coding sequence is TGTGCCAGCAGGAGGGAGATAAACGAGCAGTACTTC. Translation: CASRREINEQYF.